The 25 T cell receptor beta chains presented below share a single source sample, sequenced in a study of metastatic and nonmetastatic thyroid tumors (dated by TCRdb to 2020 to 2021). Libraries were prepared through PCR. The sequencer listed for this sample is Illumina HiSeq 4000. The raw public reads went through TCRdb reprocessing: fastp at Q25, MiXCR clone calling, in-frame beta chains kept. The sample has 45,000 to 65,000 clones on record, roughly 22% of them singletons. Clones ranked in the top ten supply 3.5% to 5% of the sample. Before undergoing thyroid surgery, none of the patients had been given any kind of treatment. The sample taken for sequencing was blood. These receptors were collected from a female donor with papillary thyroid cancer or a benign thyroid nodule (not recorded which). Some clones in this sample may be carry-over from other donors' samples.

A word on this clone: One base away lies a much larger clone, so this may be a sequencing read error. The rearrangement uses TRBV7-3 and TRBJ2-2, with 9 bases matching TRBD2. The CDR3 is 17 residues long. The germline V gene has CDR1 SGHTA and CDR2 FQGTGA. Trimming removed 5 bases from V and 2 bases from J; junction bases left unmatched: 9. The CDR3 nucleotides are TGTGCCAGCAGCCCCCAGGTACTAGCGGGCAACACCGGGGAGCTGTTTTTT. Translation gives CASSPQVLAGNTGELFF.

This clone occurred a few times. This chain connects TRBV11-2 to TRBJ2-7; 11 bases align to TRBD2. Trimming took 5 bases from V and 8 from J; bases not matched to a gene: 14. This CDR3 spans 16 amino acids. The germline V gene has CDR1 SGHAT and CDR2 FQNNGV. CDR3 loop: CASSPRLAGYWYKQYF. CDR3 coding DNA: TGTGCCAGCAGCCCGCGACTAGCGGGGTATTGGTACAAGCAGTACTTC.

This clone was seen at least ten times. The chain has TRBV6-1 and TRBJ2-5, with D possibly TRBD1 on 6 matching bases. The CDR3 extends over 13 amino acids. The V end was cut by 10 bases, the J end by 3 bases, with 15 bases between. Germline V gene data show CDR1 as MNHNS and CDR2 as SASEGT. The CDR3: CATKRTAKETQYF. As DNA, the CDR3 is TGTGCCACCAAGCGGACAGCTAAAGAGACCCAGTACTTC.

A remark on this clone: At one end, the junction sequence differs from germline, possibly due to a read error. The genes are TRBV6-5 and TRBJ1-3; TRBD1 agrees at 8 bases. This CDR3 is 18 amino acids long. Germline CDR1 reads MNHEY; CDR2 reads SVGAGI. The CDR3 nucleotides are TGTGCCAGCAGTTACTTGAGTAGGCAGGGGGCTTCTGGAAACACCATACATTTT. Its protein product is CASSYLSRQGASGNTIHF.

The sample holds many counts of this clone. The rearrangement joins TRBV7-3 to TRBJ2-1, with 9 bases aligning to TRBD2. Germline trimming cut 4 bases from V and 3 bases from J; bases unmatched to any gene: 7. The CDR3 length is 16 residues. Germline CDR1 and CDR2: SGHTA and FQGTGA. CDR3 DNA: TGTGCCAGCAGCTCCCTAGCGGGGAGAGGCTACAATGAGCAGTTCTTC. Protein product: CASSSLAGRGYNEQFF.

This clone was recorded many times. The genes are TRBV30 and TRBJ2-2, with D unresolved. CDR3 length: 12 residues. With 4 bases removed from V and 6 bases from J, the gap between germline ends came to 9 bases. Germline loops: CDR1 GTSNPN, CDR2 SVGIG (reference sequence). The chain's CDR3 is CAWTSGAGELFF. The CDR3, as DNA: TGTGCCTGGACTTCAGGTGCCGGGGAGCTGTTTTTT.

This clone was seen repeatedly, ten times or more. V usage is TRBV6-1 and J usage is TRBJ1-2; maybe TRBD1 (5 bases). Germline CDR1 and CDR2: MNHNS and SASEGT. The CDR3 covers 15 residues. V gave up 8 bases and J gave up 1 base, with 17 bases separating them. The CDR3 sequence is CASLPTLGGNYGYTF. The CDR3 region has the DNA TGTGCCAGCCTCCCCACTCTTGGGGGTAACTATGGCTACACCTTC.

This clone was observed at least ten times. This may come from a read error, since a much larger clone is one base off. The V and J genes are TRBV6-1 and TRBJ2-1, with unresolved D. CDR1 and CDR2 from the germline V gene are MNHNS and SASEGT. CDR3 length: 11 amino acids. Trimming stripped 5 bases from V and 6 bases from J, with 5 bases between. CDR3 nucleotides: TGTGCCAGCAGTTTATCCAATGAGCAGTTCTTC. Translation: CASSLSNEQFF.

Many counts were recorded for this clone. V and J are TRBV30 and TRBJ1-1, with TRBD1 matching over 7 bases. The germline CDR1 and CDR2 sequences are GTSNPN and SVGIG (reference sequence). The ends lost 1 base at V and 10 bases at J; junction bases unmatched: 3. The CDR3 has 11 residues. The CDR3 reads CAWSGTGPAFF. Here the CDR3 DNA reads TGTGCCTGGAGTGGGACAGGTCCAGCTTTCTTT.

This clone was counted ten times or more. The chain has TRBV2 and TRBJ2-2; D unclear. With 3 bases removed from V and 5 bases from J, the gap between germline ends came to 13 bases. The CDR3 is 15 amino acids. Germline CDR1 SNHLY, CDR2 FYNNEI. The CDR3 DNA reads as TGTGCCAGCAGTGATCACGGAATCGCGACCGGGGAGCTGTTTTTT. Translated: CASSDHGIATGELFF.

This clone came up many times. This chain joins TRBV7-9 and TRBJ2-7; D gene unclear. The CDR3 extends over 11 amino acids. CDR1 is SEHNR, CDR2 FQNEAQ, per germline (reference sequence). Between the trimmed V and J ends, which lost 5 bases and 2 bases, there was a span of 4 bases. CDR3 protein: CASSQAYEQYF. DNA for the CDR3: TGTGCCAGCAGCCAGGCCTACGAGCAGTACTTC.

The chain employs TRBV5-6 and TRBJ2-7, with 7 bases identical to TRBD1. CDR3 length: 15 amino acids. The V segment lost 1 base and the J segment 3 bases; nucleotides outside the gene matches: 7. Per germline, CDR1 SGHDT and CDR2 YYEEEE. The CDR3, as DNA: TGTGCCAGCAGCTTGTCGGACAGGCCCAACTACGAGCAGTACTTC. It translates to CASSLSDRPNYEQYF.

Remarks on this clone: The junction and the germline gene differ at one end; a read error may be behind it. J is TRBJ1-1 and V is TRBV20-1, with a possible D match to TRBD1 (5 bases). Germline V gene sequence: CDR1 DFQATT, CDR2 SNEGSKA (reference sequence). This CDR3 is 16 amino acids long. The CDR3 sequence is CSARLERGRKRTEAYF. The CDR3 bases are TGCAGTGCTAGGTTAGAGAGGGGCCGAAAGAGGACTGAAGCTTACTTT.

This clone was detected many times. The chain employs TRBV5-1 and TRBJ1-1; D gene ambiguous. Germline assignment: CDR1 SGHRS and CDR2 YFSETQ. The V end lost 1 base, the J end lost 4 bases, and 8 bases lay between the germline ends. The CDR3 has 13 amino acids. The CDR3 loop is CASSLRGFTEAFF. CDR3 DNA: TGCGCCAGCAGCTTGCGGGGATTCACTGAAGCTTTCTTT.

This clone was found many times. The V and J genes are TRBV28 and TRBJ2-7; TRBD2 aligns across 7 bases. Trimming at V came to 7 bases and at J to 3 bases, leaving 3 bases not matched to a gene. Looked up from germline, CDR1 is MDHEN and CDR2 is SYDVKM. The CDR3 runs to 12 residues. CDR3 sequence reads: CASKTGGYEQYF. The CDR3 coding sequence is TGTGCCAGCAAGACGGGGGGCTACGAGCAGTACTTC.

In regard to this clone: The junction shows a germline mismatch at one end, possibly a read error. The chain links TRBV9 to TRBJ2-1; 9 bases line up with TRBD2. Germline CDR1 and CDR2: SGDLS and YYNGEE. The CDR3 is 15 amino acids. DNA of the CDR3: TGTTCCAGCAGCGTCGGACTAGCGTTCTACAATGAGCAGTTCTTC. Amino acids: CSSSVGLAFYNEQFF.

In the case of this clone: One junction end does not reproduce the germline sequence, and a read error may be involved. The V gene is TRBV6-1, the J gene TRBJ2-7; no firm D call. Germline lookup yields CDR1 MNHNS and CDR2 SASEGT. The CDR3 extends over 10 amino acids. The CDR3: CDSATYEQYF. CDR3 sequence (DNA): TGTGACAGCGCAACCTACGAGCAGTACTTC.

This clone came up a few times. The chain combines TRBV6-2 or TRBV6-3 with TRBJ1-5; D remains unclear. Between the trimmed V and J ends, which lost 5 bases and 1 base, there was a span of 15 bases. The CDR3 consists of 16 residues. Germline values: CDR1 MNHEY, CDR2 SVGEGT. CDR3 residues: CASSPPKQNSNQPQHF. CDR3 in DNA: TGTGCCAGCAGTCCCCCTAAACAGAACAGCAATCAGCCCCAGCATTTT.

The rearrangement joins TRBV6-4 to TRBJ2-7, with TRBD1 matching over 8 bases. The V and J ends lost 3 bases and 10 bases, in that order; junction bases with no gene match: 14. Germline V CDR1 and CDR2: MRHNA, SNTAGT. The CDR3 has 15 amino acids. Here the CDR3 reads CASSEAFQGAVDQYF. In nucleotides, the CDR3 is TGTGCCAGCAGTGAAGCGTTCCAGGGGGCAGTAGATCAGTACTTC.

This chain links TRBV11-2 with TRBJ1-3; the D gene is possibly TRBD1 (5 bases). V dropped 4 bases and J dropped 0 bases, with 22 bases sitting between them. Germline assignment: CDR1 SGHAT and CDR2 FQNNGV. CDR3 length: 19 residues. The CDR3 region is CASSSHPLLQGYSGNTIYF. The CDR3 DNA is TGTGCCAGCAGCTCCCACCCACTACTCCAGGGTTACTCTGGAAACACCATATATTTT.

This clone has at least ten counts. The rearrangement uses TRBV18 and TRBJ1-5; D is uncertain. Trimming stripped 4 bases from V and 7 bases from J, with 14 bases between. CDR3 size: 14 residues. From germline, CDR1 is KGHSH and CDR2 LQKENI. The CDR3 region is CASSQTVVYQPQHF. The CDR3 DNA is TGTGCCAGCTCACAAACAGTAGTCTACCAGCCCCAGCATTTT. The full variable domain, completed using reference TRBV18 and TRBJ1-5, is NAGVMQNPRHLVRRRGQEARLRCSPMKGHSHVYWYRQLPEEGLKFMVYLQKENIIDESGMPKERFSAEFPKEGPSILRIQQVVRGDSAAYFCASSQTVVYQPQHFGDGTRLSIL.

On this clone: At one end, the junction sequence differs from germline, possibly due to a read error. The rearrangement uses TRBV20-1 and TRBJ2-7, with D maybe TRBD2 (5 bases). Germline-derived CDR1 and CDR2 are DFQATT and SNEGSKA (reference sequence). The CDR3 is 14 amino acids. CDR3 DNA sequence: TGCAGTGGTAGAGAATGGCTAGCCGGCGGCGAGCATTACTTC. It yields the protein CSGREWLAGGEHYF.

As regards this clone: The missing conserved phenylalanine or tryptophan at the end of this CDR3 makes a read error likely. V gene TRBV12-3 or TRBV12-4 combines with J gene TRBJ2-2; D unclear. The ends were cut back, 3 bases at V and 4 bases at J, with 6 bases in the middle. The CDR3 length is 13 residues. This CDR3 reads CASSFWSTGELFC. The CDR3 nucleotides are TGTGCCAGCAGTTTCTGGTCCACCGGGGAGCTGTTTTGT.

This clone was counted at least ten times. CDR3 in amino acids: CASSITGGEEQYF. The CDR3 DNA is TGTGCCAGTAGTATCACAGGGGGTGAAGAGCAGTACTTC. The gene calls are TRBV19 and TRBJ2-7; 8 positions match TRBD1. V was pared by 3 bases and J by 7 bases, with 5 bases of the junction left unmatched. From germline, CDR1 is LNHDA and CDR2 SQIVND (reference sequence). The CDR3 is 13 residues long.

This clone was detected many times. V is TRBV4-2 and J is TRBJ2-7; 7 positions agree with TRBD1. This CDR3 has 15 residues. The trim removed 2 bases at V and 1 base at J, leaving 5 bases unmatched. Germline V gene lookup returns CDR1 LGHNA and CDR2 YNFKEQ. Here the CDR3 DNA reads TGTGCCAGCAGCCAATACCGGGACAGATCCTACGAGCAGTACTTC. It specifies CASSQYRDRSYEQYF.